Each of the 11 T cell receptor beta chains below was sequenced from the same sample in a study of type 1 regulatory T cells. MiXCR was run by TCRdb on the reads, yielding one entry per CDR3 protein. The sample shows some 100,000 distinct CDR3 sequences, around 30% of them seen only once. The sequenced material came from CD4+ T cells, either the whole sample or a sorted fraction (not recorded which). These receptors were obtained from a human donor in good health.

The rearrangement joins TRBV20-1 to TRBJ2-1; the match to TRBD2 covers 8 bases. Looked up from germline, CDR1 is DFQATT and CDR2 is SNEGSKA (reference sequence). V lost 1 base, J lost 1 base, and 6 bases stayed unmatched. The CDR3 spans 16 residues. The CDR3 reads CSARGGLVASYNEQFF. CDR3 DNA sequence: TGCAGTGCTAGAGGGGGACTAGTGGCTTCCTACAATGAGCAGTTCTTC.

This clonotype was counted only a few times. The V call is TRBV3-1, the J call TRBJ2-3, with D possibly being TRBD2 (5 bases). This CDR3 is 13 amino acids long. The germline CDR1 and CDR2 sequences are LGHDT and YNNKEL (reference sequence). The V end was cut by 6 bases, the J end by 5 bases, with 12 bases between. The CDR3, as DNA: TGTGCCAGCAGGAACGTAGGAGGAGATACGCAGTATTTT. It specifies CASRNVGGDTQYF.

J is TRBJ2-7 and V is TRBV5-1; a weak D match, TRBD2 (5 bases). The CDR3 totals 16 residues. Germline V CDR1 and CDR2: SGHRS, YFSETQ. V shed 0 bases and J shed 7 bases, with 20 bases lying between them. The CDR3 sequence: CASSLAGPASSGEQYF. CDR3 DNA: TGCGCCAGCAGCTTGGCCGGGCCAGCCTCCTCGGGAGAGCAGTACTTC.

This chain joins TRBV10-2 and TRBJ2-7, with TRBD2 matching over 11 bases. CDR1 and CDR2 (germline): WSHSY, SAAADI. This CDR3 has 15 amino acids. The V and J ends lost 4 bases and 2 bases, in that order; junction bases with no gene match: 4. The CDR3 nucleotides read TGCGCCAGCAGTGGTGTAGCGGGAGGGCCCTACGAGCAGTACTTC. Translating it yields CASSGVAGGPYEQYF.

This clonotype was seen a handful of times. CDR3: CASSPQVVKTGELFF. CDR3 sequence (DNA): TGTGCCAGCAGCCCCCAGGTTGTAAAGACCGGGGAGCTGTTTTTT. The V gene is TRBV7-2, the J gene TRBJ2-2; no definite D call. The CDR3 runs 15 residues. V gave up 5 bases and J gave up 5 bases, with 15 bases separating them. Germline CDR1 SGHTA, CDR2 FQGNSA.

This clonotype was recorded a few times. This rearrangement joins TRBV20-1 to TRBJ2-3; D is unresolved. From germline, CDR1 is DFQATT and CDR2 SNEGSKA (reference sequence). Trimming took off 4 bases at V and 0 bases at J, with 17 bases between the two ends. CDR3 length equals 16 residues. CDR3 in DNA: TGCAGTGCTACCGATATAAGGAAAGCTAGCACAGATACGCAGTATTTT. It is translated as CSATDIRKASTDTQYF.

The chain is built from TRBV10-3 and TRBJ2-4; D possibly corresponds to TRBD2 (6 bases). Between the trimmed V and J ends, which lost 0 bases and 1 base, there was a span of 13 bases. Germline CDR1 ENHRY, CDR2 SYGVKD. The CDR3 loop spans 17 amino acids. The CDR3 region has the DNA TGTGCCATCAGTGAGTCGGATCGGAGCGGGGCCAAAAACATTCAGTACTTC. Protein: CAISESDRSGAKNIQYF.

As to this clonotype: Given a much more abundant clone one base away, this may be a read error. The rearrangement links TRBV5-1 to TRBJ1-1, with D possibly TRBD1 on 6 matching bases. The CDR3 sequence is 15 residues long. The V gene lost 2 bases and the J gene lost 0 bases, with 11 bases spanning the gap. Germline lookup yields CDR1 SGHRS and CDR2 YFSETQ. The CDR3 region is CASSLGGGMNTEAFF. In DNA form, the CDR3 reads TGCGCCAGCAGCTTAGGGGGGGGAATGAACACTGAAGCTTTCTTT.

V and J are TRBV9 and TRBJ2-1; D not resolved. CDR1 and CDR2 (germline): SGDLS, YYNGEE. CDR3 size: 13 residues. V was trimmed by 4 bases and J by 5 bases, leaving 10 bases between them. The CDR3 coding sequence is TGTGCCAGCAGCCGCGCCCCCCACAATGAGCAGTTCTTC. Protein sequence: CASSRAPHNEQFF.

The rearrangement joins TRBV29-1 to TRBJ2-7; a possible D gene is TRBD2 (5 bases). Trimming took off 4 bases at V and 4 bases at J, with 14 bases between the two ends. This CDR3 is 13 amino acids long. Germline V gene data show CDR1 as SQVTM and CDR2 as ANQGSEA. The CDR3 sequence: CSVGLLSGYEQYF. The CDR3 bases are TGCAGCGTTGGGCTTCTGAGCGGTTACGAGCAGTACTTC.

The CDR3 protein is CASSGLRGYNEQFF. CDR3 in DNA: TGTGCCAGCAGTGGTTTGCGTGGCTACAATGAGCAGTTCTTC. The chain combines TRBV25-1 with TRBJ2-1; no reliable D call. Germline V lookup: CDR1 MGHDK, CDR2 SYGVNS. With 4 bases removed from V and 3 bases from J, the gap between germline ends came to 10 bases. This CDR3 comprises 14 residues.